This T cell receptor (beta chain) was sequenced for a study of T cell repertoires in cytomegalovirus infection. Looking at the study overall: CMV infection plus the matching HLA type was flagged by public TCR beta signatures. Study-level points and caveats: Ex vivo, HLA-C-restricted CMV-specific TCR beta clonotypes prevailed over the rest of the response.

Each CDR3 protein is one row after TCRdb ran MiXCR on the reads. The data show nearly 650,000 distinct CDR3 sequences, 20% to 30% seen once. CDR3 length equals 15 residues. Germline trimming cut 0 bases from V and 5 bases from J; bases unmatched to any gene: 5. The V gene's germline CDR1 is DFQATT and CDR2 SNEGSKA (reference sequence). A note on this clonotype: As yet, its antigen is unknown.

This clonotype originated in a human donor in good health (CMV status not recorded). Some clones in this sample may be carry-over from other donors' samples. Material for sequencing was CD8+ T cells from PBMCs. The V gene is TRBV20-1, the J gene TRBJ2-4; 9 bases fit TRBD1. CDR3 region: CSARDYRGHENIQYF. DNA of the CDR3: TGCAGTGCTAGAGACTACAGGGGGCACGAAAACATTCAGTACTTC.